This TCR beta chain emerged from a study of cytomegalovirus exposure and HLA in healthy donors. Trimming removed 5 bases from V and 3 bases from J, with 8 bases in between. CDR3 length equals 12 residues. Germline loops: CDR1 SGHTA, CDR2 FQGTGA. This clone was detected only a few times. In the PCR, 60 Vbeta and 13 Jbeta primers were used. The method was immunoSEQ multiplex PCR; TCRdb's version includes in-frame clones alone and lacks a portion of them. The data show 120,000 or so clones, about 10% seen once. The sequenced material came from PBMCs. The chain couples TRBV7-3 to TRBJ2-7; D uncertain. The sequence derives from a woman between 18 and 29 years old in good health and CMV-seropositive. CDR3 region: CASSLTGYEQYF. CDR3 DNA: TGTGCCAGCAGCCTGACTGGCTACGAGCAGTACTTC.